This T cell receptor beta chain was identified during a study of T cells after yellow fever vaccination. Study-wide findings and caveats: High-abundance clonotypes from the bulk population could contaminate FACS-sorted repertoires.

Germline-derived CDR1 and CDR2 are SGHRS and YFSETQ. The CDR3 sequence is 16 residues long. V trimming: 4 bases; J trimming: 0 bases; junction bases outside the gene matches: 7. Generation of TCR cDNA used 5'RACE template switching (which added a universal primer site and UMIs). TCRdb re-called the 5' RACE reads with MiXCR, one entry per CDR3 protein. Among under 250,000 distinct CDR3 sequences listed, about 7.1% were seen once. For this clonotype: Antigen specificity is unknown.

This receptor was taken from a man between 25 and 39 years old who received the YFV17D yellow fever vaccine. The gene calls are TRBV5-1 and TRBJ2-4, with 7 bases fitting TRBD2. This material consisted of CD4+ T cells sorted from PBMCs, taken 15 days after the yellow fever booster vaccination. The CDR3 protein is CASSGRDGLAKNIQYF. The DNA for the CDR3 is TGCGCCAGCAGCGGGAGGGACGGTCTAGCCAAAAACATTCAGTACTTC.